A selection of T cell receptor beta chains follows, all from one sample in a study of T cell changes during pregnancy in multiple sclerosis. Repertoires were generated with immunoSEQ multiplex PCR, while TCRdb's copy carries only in-frame clones and drops some. The table shows about 73,000 clones, with around 92% occurring only once. The sample consisted of peripheral blood, taken in the third trimester of pregnancy. The receptors here all came from a female donor in good health, enrolled as a control in a pregnancy study. Both conserved end residues are part of each CDR3. Each record gives: D gene, CDR3 length, V gene, J gene, CDR3 protein. The D gene is left open where the match is weak.

D gene: NA
CDR3 length: 12
V gene: TRBV18
J gene: TRBJ2-3
CDR3 protein: CASSPDTDTQYF

D gene: NA
CDR3 length: 15
V gene: TRBV10-3
J gene: TRBJ2-6
CDR3 protein: CAISGDTSGANVLTF

D gene: NA
CDR3 length: 15
V gene: TRBV7-2
J gene: TRBJ1-2
CDR3 protein: CASSPSSGLFYGYTF

D gene: TRBD2
CDR3 length: 16
V gene: TRBV4-2
J gene: TRBJ2-3
CDR3 protein: CASSQTGAGGRDTQYF

D gene: NA
CDR3 length: 14
V gene: TRBV5-1
J gene: TRBJ2-7
CDR3 protein: CASSFSGQAYEQYF

D gene: NA
CDR3 length: 14
V gene: TRBV2
J gene: TRBJ1-4
CDR3 protein: CASSVGGRREKLFF

D gene: NA
CDR3 length: 12
V gene: TRBV2
J gene: TRBJ2-5
CDR3 protein: CASSPDTGTQYF

D gene: NA
CDR3 length: 13
V gene: TRBV4-3
J gene: TRBJ2-1
CDR3 protein: CASSQRLGDEQFF

D gene: TRBD1
CDR3 length: 13
V gene: TRBV11-2
J gene: TRBJ1-1
CDR3 protein: CASGNAGGTEAFF

D gene: NA
CDR3 length: 15
V gene: TRBV5-4
J gene: TRBJ2-4
CDR3 protein: CASSWGAAPPGIQYF

D gene: NA
CDR3 length: 12
V gene: TRBV2
J gene: TRBJ2-7
CDR3 protein: CAGGLGPNEQYF

D gene: TRBD1
CDR3 length: 15
V gene: TRBV5-1
J gene: TRBJ1-4
CDR3 protein: CASRSGGTGREKLFF

D gene: NA
CDR3 length: 17
V gene: TRBV19
J gene: TRBJ1-3
CDR3 protein: CASSIGRRVSAGNTIYF

D gene: TRBD2
CDR3 length: 16
V gene: TRBV19
J gene: TRBJ2-1
CDR3 protein: CASSRLAGGRFGEQFF

D gene: TRBD2
CDR3 length: 14
V gene: TRBV30
J gene: TRBJ2-3
CDR3 protein: CAYTRGTSRDTQYF

D gene: NA
CDR3 length: 13
V gene: TRBV7-2
J gene: TRBJ1-1
CDR3 protein: CASSLQLNTEAFF

D gene: TRBD1
CDR3 length: 15
V gene: TRBV30
J gene: TRBJ2-7
CDR3 protein: CAWSVRQGRVYEQYF

D gene: NA
CDR3 length: 13
V gene: TRBV28
J gene: TRBJ1-1
CDR3 protein: CASIQGGGTEAFF

D gene: TRBD2
CDR3 length: 16
V gene: TRBV19
J gene: TRBJ2-3
CDR3 protein: CASSIGPSGVTDTQYF

D gene: NA
CDR3 length: 15
V gene: TRBV7-9
J gene: TRBJ2-3
CDR3 protein: CASSTQAGSTDTQYF

D gene: NA
CDR3 length: 19
V gene: TRBV29-1
J gene: TRBJ2-2
CDR3 protein: CSVPPGERTHLANTGELFF

D gene: TRBD1
CDR3 length: 14
V gene: TRBV9
J gene: TRBJ1-1
CDR3 protein: CASSPGQTNTEAFF

D gene: NA
CDR3 length: 13
V gene: TRBV28
J gene: TRBJ2-7
CDR3 protein: CASNLDSSYEQYF

D gene: NA
CDR3 length: 14
V gene: TRBV19
J gene: TRBJ1-1
CDR3 protein: CASSMIGENTEAFF

D gene: TRBD1
CDR3 length: 15
V gene: TRBV27
J gene: TRBJ2-1
CDR3 protein: CASASGTGVPNEQFF

D gene: TRBD2
CDR3 length: 18
V gene: TRBV27
J gene: TRBJ2-3
CDR3 protein: CASSGPSGGAERTDTQYF

D gene: TRBD2
CDR3 length: 15
V gene: TRBV11-3
J gene: TRBJ2-1
CDR3 protein: CASSLAASGHNEQFF

D gene: TRBD2
CDR3 length: 19
V gene: TRBV7-2
J gene: TRBJ2-1
CDR3 protein: CASSFMWAGTSGRANEQFF

D gene: NA
CDR3 length: 19
V gene: TRBV4-1
J gene: TRBJ2-3
CDR3 protein: CASSQDGLGTSGNTDTQYF

D gene: TRBD1
CDR3 length: 13
V gene: TRBV29-1
J gene: TRBJ1-6
CDR3 protein: CSAGTGPNSPLHF

D gene: TRBD1
CDR3 length: 15
V gene: TRBV6-4
J gene: TRBJ1-6
CDR3 protein: CASNYRQGNNSPLHF

D gene: NA
CDR3 length: 16
V gene: TRBV28
J gene: TRBJ2-1
CDR3 protein: CASSLSGREYYNEQFF

D gene: NA
CDR3 length: 16
V gene: TRBV7-9
J gene: TRBJ1-4
CDR3 protein: CASTPGRGRPNEKLFF

D gene: TRBD2
CDR3 length: 17
V gene: TRBV5-1
J gene: TRBJ2-3
CDR3 protein: CASSPGGAGGLTDTQYF

D gene: NA
CDR3 length: 13
V gene: TRBV5-6
J gene: TRBJ2-3
CDR3 protein: CASSLLIGDTQYF

D gene: NA
CDR3 length: 17
V gene: TRBV7-6
J gene: TRBJ2-7
CDR3 protein: CASSLAFGGDWSYEQYF

D gene: NA
CDR3 length: 15
V gene: TRBV6-1
J gene: TRBJ1-6
CDR3 protein: CASSDPGPTGSPLHF

D gene: NA
CDR3 length: 16
V gene: TRBV5-1
J gene: TRBJ2-1
CDR3 protein: CASSLYILEAYNEQFF

D gene: TRBD2
CDR3 length: 16
V gene: TRBV28
J gene: TRBJ2-7
CDR3 protein: CASSLNPGLNSYEQYF

D gene: NA
CDR3 length: 13
V gene: TRBV18
J gene: TRBJ1-1
CDR3 protein: CASSTVQNTEAFF

D gene: NA
CDR3 length: 15
V gene: TRBV7-9
J gene: TRBJ1-4
CDR3 protein: CASSFRGSVNEKLFF

D gene: TRBD1
CDR3 length: 13
V gene: TRBV14
J gene: TRBJ1-4
CDR3 protein: CASPDRGLGKLFF

D gene: NA
CDR3 length: 15
V gene: TRBV15
J gene: TRBJ1-1
CDR3 protein: CATSRVAGERTEAFF

D gene: NA
CDR3 length: 16
V gene: TRBV27
J gene: TRBJ1-6
CDR3 protein: CASSPPGAGPNWALHF

D gene: NA
CDR3 length: 14
V gene: TRBV6-5
J gene: TRBJ2-1
CDR3 protein: CASADLTVYNEQFF

D gene: TRBD2
CDR3 length: 16
V gene: TRBV5-1
J gene: TRBJ2-1
CDR3 protein: CASSTLAGEVYNEQFF

D gene: NA
CDR3 length: 14
V gene: TRBV27
J gene: TRBJ1-5
CDR3 protein: CASSSGNLNQPQHF

D gene: NA
CDR3 length: 15
V gene: TRBV4-3
J gene: TRBJ2-3
CDR3 protein: CASSQATTLVYTQYF